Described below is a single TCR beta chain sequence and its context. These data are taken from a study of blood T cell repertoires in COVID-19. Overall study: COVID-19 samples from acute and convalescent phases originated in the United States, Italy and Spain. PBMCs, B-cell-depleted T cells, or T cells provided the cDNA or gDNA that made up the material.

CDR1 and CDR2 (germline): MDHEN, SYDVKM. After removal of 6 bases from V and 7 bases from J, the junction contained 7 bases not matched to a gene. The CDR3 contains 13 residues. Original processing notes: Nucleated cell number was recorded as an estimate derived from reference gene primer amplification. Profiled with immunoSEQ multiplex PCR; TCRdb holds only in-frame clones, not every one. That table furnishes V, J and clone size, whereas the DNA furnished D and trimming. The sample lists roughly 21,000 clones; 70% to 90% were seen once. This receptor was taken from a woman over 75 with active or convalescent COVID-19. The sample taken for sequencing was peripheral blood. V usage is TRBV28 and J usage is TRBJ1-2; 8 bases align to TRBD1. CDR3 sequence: CASRWTGKSGYTF. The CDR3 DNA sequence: TGTGCCAGCAGGTGGACAGGGAAATCTGGCTACACCTTC.